The 29 T cell receptor beta chains given below trace back to one sample, sequenced in a study of T cell responses to AZD1222 COVID-19 vaccine. Assay: immunoSEQ multiplex PCR; the TCRdb copy retains only in-frame clones and omits some. Of 55,000 to 90,000 clones listed, about 83% were seen once; the top ten hold about 9.4%. Here the sequenced sample was peripheral blood, taken on day 0 of AZD1222 vaccination. These receptors were collected from an adult in good health.

The rearrangement joins TRBV7-2 to TRBJ1-1; unclear D gene. Trimming left V 0 bases short and J 1 base short, with 15 bases between. CDR1 SGHTA and CDR2 FQGNSA come from the germline V gene. This CDR3 contains 17 residues. The CDR3 nucleotides are TGTGCCAGCAGCTTAGCCCCCCTGGGTCGGGGGAACACTGAAGCTTTCTTT. It translates to CASSLAPLGRGNTEAFF. Supplemented by reference TRBV7-2 and TRBJ1-1, the full variable domain reads GAGVSQSPSNKVTEKGKDVELRCDPISGHTALYWYRQSLGQGLEFLIYFQGNSAPDKSGLPSDRFSAERTGGSVSTLTIQRTQQEDSAVYLCASSLAPLGRGNTEAFFGQGTRLTVV.

This chain links TRBV6-6 with TRBJ2-7, with D possibly being TRBD1 or TRBD2 (5 bases each). Trimming cost V 8 bases and J 2 bases, with 13 bases left between them. The germline V gene has CDR1 MNHNY and CDR2 SVGAGI (reference sequence). This CDR3 comprises 13 residues. CDR3 loop: CASRDRRTYEQYF. For the CDR3, the DNA is TGTGCCAGCCGGGACCGACGAACCTACGAGCAGTACTTC.

The rearrangement joins TRBV6-5 to TRBJ1-1; 8 bases are shared with TRBD1. V shed 6 bases and J 4 bases; nucleotides not matched to a gene: 10. The CDR3 is made up of 15 amino acids. CDR1 is MNHEY, CDR2 SVGAGI, per germline. CDR3 bases: TGTGCCAGCAGGGACAGGGCGTTCGGGGTCACTGAAGCTTTCTTT. This encodes CASRDRAFGVTEAFF.

This clone appeared once. This chain uses TRBV10-3 with TRBJ1-3; weak D call: TRBD1 (6 bases). Germline V CDR1 and CDR2: ENHRY, SYGVKD. This CDR3 comprises 15 residues. With 3 bases removed from V and 3 bases from J, the gap between germline ends came to 12 bases. CDR3 coding DNA: TGTGCCATCAGTGACCTTACAGGGCTTGGAAACACCATATATTTT. It translates to CAISDLTGLGNTIYF.

V and J are TRBV7-8 and TRBJ2-3; no clear D gene. Trimming pared 3 bases from V and 0 bases from J, leaving 16 bases between. CDR1 and CDR2 from the germline V gene are SGHVS and FQNEAQ. The CDR3 has 17 amino acids. As DNA, the CDR3 is TGTGCCAGCAGCTTCCCCCTCGTCTTACCTAGCACAGATACGCAGTATTTT. Translated: CASSFPLVLPSTDTQYF.

This clone has just a few counts. The J gene is TRBJ2-7, the V gene TRBV11-2; 8 bases fit TRBD1. The J segment lost 0 bases and the V segment lost 5 bases, leaving 6 bases of the junction unmatched. Germline lookup yields CDR1 SGHAT and CDR2 FQNNGV. The CDR3 covers 15 residues. CDR3 bases: TGTGCCAGCAGCCTAACCGGGACAGGCTCCTACGAGCAGTACTTC. This translates into CASSLTGTGSYEQYF.

The chain employs TRBV18 and TRBJ1-5, with D possibly being TRBD1 (5 bases). With 6 bases removed from V and 3 bases from J, the gap between germline ends came to 12 bases. The germline gives CDR1 KGHSH, CDR2 LQKENI. The CDR3 is 14 amino acids. CDR3 bases: TGTGCCAGCTCCGACCGGGGGTACAATCAGCCCCAGCATTTT. Its protein product is CASSDRGYNQPQHF.

The chain combines TRBV30 with TRBJ1-2; D gene unclear. CDR1 is GTSNPN, CDR2 SVGIG, per germline (reference sequence). There are 17 residues in the CDR3. V was clipped by 0 bases and J by 4 bases, with 21 bases between them. CDR3 sequence (DNA): TGTGCCTGGAGTGTAGAGGACGGATCCCTTGGCGGCTATGGCTACACCTTC. Its translation is CAWSVEDGSLGGYGYTF.

The V and J genes are TRBV7-3 and TRBJ1-1; D not resolved. There are 15 residues in the CDR3. Germline lookup yields CDR1 SGHTA and CDR2 FQGTGA. The V and J ends lost 5 bases and 0 bases respectively, with 13 bases between them. The CDR3 DNA reads TGTGCCAGCAGCCTAGGCAGCAATTTGAACACTGAAGCTTTCTTT. Translated, it gives CASSLGSNLNTEAFF.

J is TRBJ2-3 and V is TRBV18; TRBD2 agrees at 10 bases. V gave up 2 bases and J gave up 5 bases; unmatched junction bases: 7. In germline, CDR1 is KGHSH, CDR2 LQKENI. The CDR3 is 16 amino acids. The CDR3 here is CASSPRSSGGGDTQYF. The CDR3, as DNA: TGTGCCAGCTCACCAAGGTCTAGCGGGGGCGGAGATACGCAGTATTTT. Using reference TRBV18 and TRBJ2-3 for the parts outside the CDR3, the full variable domain is NAGVMQNPRHLVRRRGQEARLRCSPMKGHSHVYWYRQLPEEGLKFMVYLQKENIIDESGMPKERFSAEFPKEGPSILRIQQVVRGDSAAYFCASSPRSSGGGDTQYFGPGTRLTVL.

This clone was counted a single time. The chain uses TRBV10-1 and TRBJ2-2, with TRBD2 as a possible D gene (7 bases). Trimming stripped 3 bases from V and 7 bases from J, with 18 bases between. CDR3 length: 16 residues. Germline V CDR1 and CDR2: WNHNN, SYGVQD (reference sequence). CDR3 DNA sequence: TGCGCCAGCAGTGAATGGGGGGGGCCCCTTAGCGGGGAGCTGTTTTTT. Translated: CASSEWGGPLSGELFF.

V and J are TRBV18 and TRBJ1-4; unclear D gene. Germline V gives CDR1 KGHSH, CDR2 LQKENI. The CDR3 is 14 amino acids. Trimming took off 3 bases at V and 8 bases at J, with 13 bases between the two ends. This chain's CDR3 is CASSPEKGYEKLFF. For the CDR3, the DNA is TGTGCCAGCTCACCGGAGAAGGGATACGAAAAACTGTTTTTT.

The rearrangement uses TRBV28 and TRBJ1-2, with 7 bases identical to TRBD1. Germline V gives CDR1 MDHEN, CDR2 SYDVKM. V was pared by 3 bases and J by 2 bases, with 0 bases of the junction left unmatched. The CDR3 has 13 residues. The DNA for the CDR3 is TGTGCCAGCAGTTTGGGACAGAACTATGGCTACACCTTC. Protein: CASSLGQNYGYTF.

The genes are TRBV9 and TRBJ2-5; D tentatively reads TRBD1 or TRBD2 (5 bases each). V was trimmed by 2 bases and J by 3 bases, leaving 14 bases between them. There are 15 residues in the CDR3. CDR1 SGDLS and CDR2 YYNGEE come from the germline V gene. CDR3 sequence (DNA): TGTGCCAGCAGCGTCGGGCCAGGGACGAAAGAGACCCAGTACTTC. This codes for CASSVGPGTKETQYF.

The chain joins TRBV19 to TRBJ2-1, with 8 bases fitting TRBD2. V was clipped by 5 bases and J by 6 bases; unmatched bases: 6. The length of the CDR3 is 14 residues. Per the germline V gene, CDR1 is LNHDA and CDR2 is SQIVND (reference sequence). CDR3 coding DNA: TGTGCCAGTAGTGACCGGGGGGGCCTCAATGAGCAGTTCTTC. Translated: CASSDRGGLNEQFF.

The chain recombines TRBV11-2 with TRBJ1-1, with unresolved D. With 2 bases removed from V and 0 bases from J, the gap between germline ends came to 4 bases. This CDR3 is built from 13 residues. Germline V gives CDR1 SGHAT, CDR2 FQNNGV. The CDR3 coding sequence is TGTGCCAGCAGCTTATCTATGAACACTGAAGCTTTCTTT. Its protein is CASSLSMNTEAFF. The full variable domain, completed using reference TRBV11-2 and TRBJ1-1, is EAGVAQSPRYKIIEKRQSVAFWCNPISGHATLYWYQQILGQGPKLLIQFQNNGVVDDSQLPKDRFSAERLKGVDSTLKIQPAKLEDSAVYLCASSLSMNTEAFFGQGTRLTVV.

The rearrangement joins TRBV6-5 to TRBJ1-4, with D possibly being TRBD1 (6 bases). CDR1 and CDR2 (germline): MNHEY, SVGAGI. The CDR3 totals 14 residues. V was clipped by 11 bases and J by 6 bases, with 19 bases between them. CDR3 coding DNA: TGTGCCCGGGGACTACAGGGCGCGTATGAAAAACTGTTTTTT. Its protein product is CARGLQGAYEKLFF.

The rearrangement joins TRBV30 to TRBJ1-5, with no clear D. The CDR3 has 13 residues. Trimming shortened V by 3 bases and J by 6 bases, and 12 bases separated the two germline ends. Germline V lookup: CDR1 GTSNPN, CDR2 SVGIG (reference sequence). In nucleotides, the CDR3 is TGTGCCTGGAGCACGGTTTCAGGTCAGCCCCAGCATTTT. Translated: CAWSTVSGQPQHF.

This clone was seen a single time. The chain couples TRBV24-1 to TRBJ1-2; TRBD1 agrees at 9 bases. Germline CDR1 KGHDR, CDR2 SFDVKD. V gave up 9 bases and J gave up 5 bases; unmatched junction bases: 6. This CDR3 region has 13 residues. CDR3 bases: TGTGCCACCCAACAGGGGGCGGGGTATGGCTACACCTTC. Amino acids: CATQQGAGYGYTF.

V gene TRBV7-9 combines with J gene TRBJ1-3, with D perhaps TRBD1 (6 bases). Germline V gene lookup returns CDR1 SEHNR and CDR2 FQNEAQ (reference sequence). The CDR3 extends over 15 amino acids. The V gene lost 4 bases and the J gene lost 0 bases, with 10 bases spanning the gap. As DNA, the CDR3 is TGTGCCAGCAGCTCCGGACAGAGCTCTGGAAACACCATATATTTT. It is translated as CASSSGQSSGNTIYF.

This clone was detected only once. The DNA for the CDR3 is TGTGCCAGCAGCTTAGGACAGGGAGGTTTCAATGAGCAGTTCTTC. Translation gives CASSLGQGGFNEQFF. The chain links TRBV7-9 to TRBJ2-1; tentative D call: TRBD1 (7 bases). Germline lookup yields CDR1 SEHNR and CDR2 FQNEAQ (reference sequence). CDR3 size: 15 residues. Trimming took 1 base from V and 6 from J, leaving 13 bases between them.

There are a few counts of this clone. CDR3 residues: CASSQEQGVEREQYF. The CDR3 DNA reads TGTGCCAGCAGCCAAGAACAGGGTGTGGAGAGAGAGCAGTACTTC. The gene calls are TRBV3-1 (or the pseudogene TRBV3-2) and TRBJ2-7, with a possible D match to TRBD1 (6 bases). The CDR3 runs 15 residues. The V and J ends lost 0 bases and 7 bases respectively, with 16 bases between them. Germline lookup yields CDR1 LGHDT and CDR2 YNNKEL (reference sequence).

This chain links TRBV3-1 (or the pseudogene TRBV3-2) with TRBJ1-1; possibly TRBD1 for D (5 bases). This CDR3 has 12 residues. V lost 1 base to trimming and J lost 10 bases, with 10 bases between them. Germline lookup yields CDR1 LGHDT and CDR2 YNNKEL (reference sequence). The CDR3 region has the DNA TGTGCCAGCAGCCAAGGGGGACGGTTAGCTTTCTTT. Protein product: CASSQGGRLAFF.

V gene TRBV6-1 combines with J gene TRBJ1-1; no firm D call. CDR3 size: 16 residues. Germline CDR1 and CDR2: MNHNS and SASEGT. The germline V and J ends were trimmed by 4 bases and 1 base, with 16 bases remaining between them. In DNA form, the CDR3 reads TGTGCCAGCAGTGTGGCAACCGACTGGAAGAACACTGAAGCTTTCTTT. Translated: CASSVATDWKNTEAFF.

This chain joins TRBV19 and TRBJ1-1; no reliable D call. V shed 3 bases and J shed 7 bases, with 6 bases lying between them. The CDR3 totals 11 residues. Germline V CDR1 and CDR2: LNHDA, SQIVND (reference sequence). For the CDR3, the DNA is TGTGCCAGTAGTATCTGGGGTGAAGCTTTCTTT. Translating gives CASSIWGEAFF. Using reference TRBV19 and TRBJ1-1 for the parts outside the CDR3, the full variable domain is DGGITQSPKYLFRKEGQNVTLSCEQNLNHDAMYWYRQDPGQGLRLIYYSQIVNDFQKGDIAEGYSVSREKKESFPLTVTSAQKNPTAFYLCASSIWGEAFFGQGTRLTVV.

The chain couples TRBV19 to TRBJ2-5; 7 nucleotides align to TRBD1. Germline CDR1 reads LNHDA; CDR2 reads SQIVND (reference sequence). The V and J ends lost 11 bases and 3 bases, in that order; junction bases with no gene match: 3. The CDR3 consists of 11 residues. The CDR3 DNA follows: TGTGCCGGTCAGGGGGAAGAGACCCAGTACTTC. It specifies CAGQGEETQYF.

The CDR3 protein is CAWSVTGDSPLHF. CDR3 nucleotides: TGTGCCTGGAGTGTAACTGGGGATTCACCCCTCCACTTT. The rearrangement links TRBV30 to TRBJ1-6, with D unclear. Germline-derived CDR1 and CDR2 are GTSNPN and SVGIG (reference sequence). The CDR3 has 13 amino acids. Trimming removed 0 bases from V and 8 bases from J, with 8 bases in between.

The V and J genes are TRBV15 and TRBJ1-3; D remains ambiguous. The CDR3 is 16 residues long. The germline V gene encodes CDR1 LNHNV and CDR2 YYDKDF (reference sequence). The ends were cut back, 0 bases at V and 0 bases at J, with 9 bases in the middle. The CDR3 loop reads CATSRDQPSSGNTIYF. CDR3 in DNA: TGTGCCACCAGCAGAGATCAGCCGAGCTCTGGAAACACCATATATTTT.

The gene calls are TRBV7-8 and TRBJ2-3, with no clear D. V lost 4 bases and J lost 5, with 19 bases in between. The CDR3 extends over 16 amino acids. Germline V gene sequence: CDR1 SGHVS, CDR2 FQNEAQ. CDR3 DNA sequence: TGTGCCAGCAGCTCCTCCGGGTCCCGCCGCGGAGATACGCAGTATTTT. Protein: CASSSSGSRRGDTQYF.